Each of the 32 T cell receptor beta chains below was sequenced from the same sample in a study of T cell repertoires in cytomegalovirus infection. Their antigens are not known. One entry per CDR3 protein results from TCRdb running MiXCR on the reads. Here the sample spans approximately 770,000 distinct CDR3 sequences, almost 30% being singletons. The sample consisted of cultured CD8+ T cells from PBMCs, taken from culture after CMV antigen stimulation. All receptors come from a human donor in good health (CMV status not recorded). Some clones in this sample may be carry-over from other donors' samples.

The chain carries TRBV12-3 or TRBV12-4 and TRBJ2-1; TRBD2 agrees at 9 bases. The CDR3 runs 16 residues. With V trimmed by 6 bases and J by 6 bases, 12 bases remained unmatched. CDR3 in DNA: TGTGCCAGCAGCCCAATGGCGGGGGGGGAGGGCAATGAGCAGTTCTTC. It codes for CASSPMAGGEGNEQFF.

The V call is TRBV5-1, the J call TRBJ2-1; the match to TRBD1 covers 11 bases. Germline CDR1 and CDR2: SGHRS and YFSETQ. Germline trimming cut 0 bases from V and 6 bases from J; bases unmatched to any gene: 5. The CDR3 consists of 16 residues. The CDR3 DNA sequence: TGCGCCAGCAGCTTGGCCGGGACAGGGGGACTCAATGAGCAGTTCTTC. Its protein product is CASSLAGTGGLNEQFF.

This clonotype was picked up many times. The J gene is TRBJ2-7, the V gene TRBV6-1, with 11 bases that match TRBD2. After removal of 6 bases from V and 2 bases from J, the junction contained 6 bases not matched to a gene. This CDR3 region has 15 residues. Germline V gene lookup returns CDR1 MNHNS and CDR2 SASEGT. The CDR3 loop is CASSPPSGGPYEQYF. CDR3 nucleotide sequence: TGTGCCAGCAGCCCGCCTAGCGGGGGGCCCTACGAGCAGTACTTC.

The sample holds a few counts of this clonotype. The chain is built from TRBV7-9 and TRBJ2-1, with 7 bases identical to TRBD2. Germline V gene data show CDR1 as SEHNR and CDR2 as FQNEAQ (reference sequence). This CDR3 is 16 amino acids long. V shed 5 bases, J shed 0 bases, and the junction held 7 bases outside the gene matches. The CDR3 loop is CASSQLASSSYNEQFF. The CDR3 bases are TGTGCCAGCAGCCAACTAGCGTCTAGCTCCTACAATGAGCAGTTCTTC.

This clonotype was recorded once. CDR3 amino acids: CSGGGPSQETQYF. In DNA, the CDR3 is TGTAGCGGGGGGGGGCCGAGTCAAGAGACCCAGTACTTC. V is TRBV30 and J is TRBJ2-5, with 10 bases aligning to TRBD2. The CDR3 has 13 residues. Germline CDR1 and CDR2: GTSNPN and SVGIG (reference sequence).

The chain employs TRBV2 and TRBJ1-3; possibly TRBD1 for D (5 bases). The CDR3 loop spans 17 amino acids. Looked up from germline, CDR1 is SNHLY and CDR2 is FYNNEI. The V and J ends lost 4 bases and 0 bases respectively, with 16 bases between them. In DNA, the CDR3 is TGTGCCAGCAGTGGGTCTTGGGACGGGCACTCTGGAAACACCATATATTTT. Amino acids: CASSGSWDGHSGNTIYF. The full variable domain, its missing parts supplied by reference TRBV2 and TRBJ1-3, is EPEVTQTPSHQVTQMGQEVILRCVPISNHLYFYWYRQILGQKVEFLVSFYNNEISEKSEIFDDQFSVERPDGSNFTLKIRSTKLEDSAMYFCASSGSWDGHSGNTIYFGEGSWLTVV.

The chain links TRBV4-1 to TRBJ2-3; D unclear. V was cut by 3 bases and J by 4 bases, with 8 bases left in between. The CDR3 covers 13 residues. Germline lookup yields CDR1 MGHRA and CDR2 YSYEKL. The chain's CDR3 is CASSQPGPDTQYF. The CDR3 region has the DNA TGCGCCAGCAGCCAGCCCGGGCCAGATACGCAGTATTTT.

This clonotype appeared a few times. The V gene is TRBV7-6, the J gene TRBJ2-5; TRBD2 aligns across 8 bases. In germline, CDR1 is SGHVS, CDR2 FNYEAQ. The V segment lost 5 bases and the J segment 2 bases; nucleotides outside the gene matches: 4. This CDR3 spans 14 amino acids. The CDR3, as DNA: TGTGCCAGCAGCCTAAAGCGGGAGCAAGAGACCCAGTACTTC. It is translated as CASSLKREQETQYF.

The gene calls are TRBV27 and TRBJ1-6; D is possibly TRBD1 (5 bases). This CDR3 contains 15 residues. Germline values: CDR1 MNHEY, CDR2 SMNVEV (reference sequence). Trimming stripped 8 bases from V and 4 bases from J, with 15 bases between. DNA for the CDR3: TGTGCCAGCGGCTTTTGGGGCGAATATAATTCACCCCTCCACTTT. As protein: CASGFWGEYNSPLHF.

The CDR3 is CAITTAIGTSGGANEQYF. CDR3 DNA sequence: TGTGCCATTACCACCGCGATCGGGACTAGCGGGGGGGCCAACGAGCAGTACTTC. V and J are TRBV10-3 and TRBJ2-7, with 16 bases fitting TRBD2. CDR3 length equals 18 residues. V lost 9 bases, J lost 5 bases, and 16 bases stayed unmatched. CDR1 is ENHRY and CDR2 is SYGVKD in the germline V gene.

The chain employs TRBV7-6 and TRBJ2-7; D not resolved. The CDR3 has 15 amino acids. From germline, CDR1 is SGHVS and CDR2 FNYEAQ. V lost 5 bases, J lost 3 bases, and 17 bases lay in between. The CDR3 spells CASSGAFSRDYEQYF. DNA of the CDR3: TGTGCCAGCAGCGGCGCCTTTTCTAGGGACTACGAGCAGTACTTC.

The chain uses TRBV6-6 and TRBJ1-2, with D tentatively TRBD1 (5 bases). The germline V and J ends were trimmed by 7 bases and 3 bases, with 18 bases remaining between them. The CDR3 is made up of 15 amino acids. CDR1 is MNHNY and CDR2 is SVGAGI in the germline V gene (reference sequence). In DNA form, the CDR3 reads TGTGCCAGCAATTCATGGGAGAAGGGGTACTATGGCTACACCTTC. Translated, it gives CASNSWEKGYYGYTF.

This clonotype was observed at least ten times. CDR3 nucleotides: TGTGCCAGCAGTCACGACTTCAATGAGCAGTTCTTC. Amino acid sequence: CASSHDFNEQFF. The V call is TRBV7-2, the J call TRBJ2-1; no clear D. Germline CDR1 is SGHTA and CDR2 is FQGNSA. Trimming removed 6 bases at V and 6 bases at J, with 9 bases between. The CDR3 covers 12 residues.

V gene TRBV7-8 combines with J gene TRBJ1-4, with no clear D. The V gene lost 6 bases and the J gene lost 11 bases, with 10 bases spanning the gap. Germline CDR1 and CDR2: SGHVS and FQNEAQ. This CDR3 has 11 residues. CDR3 DNA: TGTGCCAGCAGTATTGACCACAAACTGTTTTTT. As protein: CASSIDHKLFF.

This clonotype has a handful of counts. This rearrangement joins TRBV27 to TRBJ1-1; D gene uncertain. CDR3 length: 13 residues. Trimming stripped 0 bases from V and 4 bases from J, with 6 bases between. Germline V lookup: CDR1 MNHEY, CDR2 SMNVEV (reference sequence). The CDR3 sequence is CASSLSYRTEAFF. The CDR3 coding sequence is TGTGCCAGCAGTTTATCGTACCGCACTGAAGCTTTCTTT.

This clonotype was picked up a small number of times. J is TRBJ2-1 and V is TRBV27, with TRBD1 identical over 8 bases. Germline values: CDR1 MNHEY, CDR2 SMNVEV (reference sequence). CDR3 size: 17 residues. The ends lost 5 bases at V and 1 base at J; junction bases unmatched: 10. The CDR3 region has the DNA TGTGCCAGCAGTCTTTGGACAGGGACAAGGTCCTACAATGAGCAGTTCTTC. This codes for CASSLWTGTRSYNEQFF.

This clonotype has just a few counts. This chain links TRBV2 with TRBJ2-1; D remains unclear. Germline CDR1 and CDR2: SNHLY and FYNNEI. CDR3 length equals 15 residues. V gave up 10 bases and J gave up 8 bases, with 24 bases separating them. The CDR3 DNA follows: TGTGCCAACTCCCTAATGGACCAAGGCGGTCATGAGCAGTTCTTC. The encoded protein is CANSLMDQGGHEQFF.

The chain employs TRBV15 and TRBJ1-1; D unclear. Looked up from germline, CDR1 is LNHNV and CDR2 is YYDKDF (reference sequence). The CDR3 has 15 residues. V was shortened by 0 bases and J by 4 bases, with 12 bases between the two germline ends. Here the CDR3 reads CATSRDRGVVTEAFF. CDR3 bases: TGTGCCACCAGCAGAGATCGGGGAGTGGTCACTGAAGCTTTCTTT.

The V and J genes are TRBV27 and TRBJ1-5, with D possibly TRBD1 on 5 matching bases. From germline, CDR1 is MNHEY and CDR2 SMNVEV (reference sequence). This CDR3 is built from 14 residues. Trimming cost V 2 bases and J 4 bases, with 9 bases left between them. The CDR3 is CASSLRGKNQPQHF. The CDR3 nucleotides read TGTGCCAGCAGTTTAAGGGGAAAGAATCAGCCCCAGCATTTT.

This clonotype has a handful of counts. V is TRBV6-6 and J is TRBJ1-2; 8 bases fit TRBD1. There are 14 residues in the CDR3. The junction had 7 bases not matched to a gene; V was cut back by 6 bases and J by 4 bases. Germline-derived CDR1 and CDR2 are MNHNY and SVGAGI (reference sequence). CDR3 amino acids: CASRVWTGFYGYTF. In nucleotides, the CDR3 is TGTGCCAGCAGAGTATGGACAGGGTTCTATGGCTACACCTTC.

On this clonotype itself: Its ends do not fully match the called genes, so a read error is possible. J is TRBJ2-1 and V is TRBV7-7; TRBD2 matches at 10 bases. CDR3 length equals 15 residues. Germline loops: CDR1 SSHAT, CDR2 FNYEAQ (reference sequence). The CDR3 here is CASSASGGAAYEQFF. The CDR3 region has the DNA TGTGCTAGCAGCGCCAGCGGGGGGGCAGCTTATGAGCAGTTCTTC.

The chain links TRBV25-1 to TRBJ1-5; TRBD1 might be the D (6 bases). Trimming stripped 4 bases from V and 6 bases from J, with 10 bases between. CDR1 and CDR2 (germline): MGHDK, SYGVNS. This CDR3 is 13 amino acids long. The CDR3 protein is CASSGGGAQPQHF. The CDR3 nucleotides read TGTGCCAGCAGTGGGGGGGGGGCTCAGCCCCAGCATTTT.

The rearrangement links TRBV9 to TRBJ1-1; 7 nucleotides line up with TRBD1. This CDR3 contains 15 residues. Germline values: CDR1 SGDLS, CDR2 YYNGEE. With V trimmed by 4 bases and J by 1 base, 7 bases remained unmatched. As DNA, the CDR3 is TGTGCCAGCAGCACCCAGGGACAGTCGAACACTGAAGCTTTCTTT. This gives the protein CASSTQGQSNTEAFF.

V and J are TRBV12-3 or TRBV12-4 and TRBJ2-7; weak D call: TRBD2 (6 bases). Trimming cost V 10 bases and J 1 base, with 20 bases left between them. CDR3 length: 15 amino acids. In DNA, the CDR3 is TGTGCCACCCTTCGGAGTGGAGGGGATTCCTACGAGCAGTACTTC. This translates into CATLRSGGDSYEQYF.

This clonotype was detected only a few times. The chain combines TRBV7-6 with TRBJ2-3; the match to TRBD2 covers 10 bases. The V gene's germline CDR1 is SGHVS and CDR2 FNYEAQ. The junction had 5 bases not matched to a gene; V was cut back by 3 bases and J by 2 bases. CDR3 size: 16 residues. The CDR3 reads CASSFSGGTYTDTQYF. In nucleotides, the CDR3 is TGTGCCAGCAGCTTTAGCGGGGGGACTTACACAGATACGCAGTATTTT.

The chain is built from TRBV6-5 and TRBJ2-1; a weak D match, TRBD1 (5 bases). The CDR3 is made up of 16 amino acids. Germline lookup yields CDR1 MNHEY and CDR2 SVGAGI. The ends were cut back, 8 bases at V and 10 bases at J, with 27 bases in the middle. In nucleotides, the CDR3 is TGTGCCAGCGGACCCTATCCGGCCAAGGGGTCGAAGGAGCAGTTCTTC. Translation: CASGPYPAKGSKEQFF.

This clonotype was recorded many times. V is TRBV28 and J is TRBJ2-3, with 8 nucleotides matching TRBD1. Germline V CDR1 and CDR2: MDHEN, SYDVKM. V lost 2 bases and J lost 5; bases outside the gene matches: 6. This CDR3 spans 15 amino acids. CDR3 nucleotide sequence: TGTGCCAGCAGTTTAGTCAGGGGGCGCGGAGATACGCAGTATTTT. It yields the protein CASSLVRGRGDTQYF.

The CDR3 spells CASGAGTSGTRDTQYF. CDR3 bases: TGTGCCAGCGGGGCCGGGACTAGCGGGACGAGGGATACGCAGTATTTT. J is TRBJ2-3 and V is TRBV27; 13 positions agree with TRBD2. V shed 8 bases, J shed 6 bases, and the junction held 11 bases outside the gene matches. CDR1 is MNHEY, CDR2 SMNVEV, per germline (reference sequence). CDR3 size: 16 residues.

This clonotype came up many times. The J gene is TRBJ1-5, the V gene TRBV20-1; 9 nucleotides align to TRBD1. The CDR3 spans 19 residues. J gave up 0 bases and V 3 bases, and 15 bases lay outside the gene matches. Germline V gives CDR1 DFQATT, CDR2 SNEGSKA (reference sequence). CDR3 nucleotide sequence: TGCAGTGCTAGGGCCATTCCGGGACAGGGCAATTATAGCAATCAGCCCCAGCATTTT. It yields the protein CSARAIPGQGNYSNQPQHF.

The table lists this clonotype with a few counts. The gene calls are TRBV6-2 or TRBV6-3 and TRBJ2-7; the match to TRBD2 covers 9 bases. CDR1 is MNHEY, CDR2 SVGEGT, per germline. The CDR3 runs to 18 residues. J was trimmed by 0 bases and V by 4 bases; bases with no gene match: 13. The CDR3, as DNA: TGTGCCAGCAGTTCCAACCCGTGGGCTAGCGGGACCTCCTACGAGCAGTACGTC. Translated: CASSSNPWASGTSYEQYV.

The sample holds many counts of this clonotype. This chain links TRBV25-1 with TRBJ1-2, with D tentatively TRBD1 (5 bases). The V end was cut by 4 bases, the J end by 5 bases, with 11 bases between. The CDR3 has 13 amino acids. The germline gives CDR1 MGHDK, CDR2 SYGVNS. CDR3 sequence: CASSVGLSYGYTF. CDR3 sequence (DNA): TGTGCCAGCAGTGTGGGACTTAGTTATGGCTACACCTTC.

The chain combines TRBV29-1 with TRBJ1-1; 7 positions match TRBD1. The CDR3 contains 14 residues. Germline V CDR1 and CDR2: SQVTM, ANQGSEA. Trimming removed 5 bases from V and 5 bases from J; junction bases left unmatched: 11. CDR3 sequence (DNA): TGCAGCGTTATAGGGGGCTATGACGGGACTGAAGCTTTCTTT. Translating it yields CSVIGGYDGTEAFF.